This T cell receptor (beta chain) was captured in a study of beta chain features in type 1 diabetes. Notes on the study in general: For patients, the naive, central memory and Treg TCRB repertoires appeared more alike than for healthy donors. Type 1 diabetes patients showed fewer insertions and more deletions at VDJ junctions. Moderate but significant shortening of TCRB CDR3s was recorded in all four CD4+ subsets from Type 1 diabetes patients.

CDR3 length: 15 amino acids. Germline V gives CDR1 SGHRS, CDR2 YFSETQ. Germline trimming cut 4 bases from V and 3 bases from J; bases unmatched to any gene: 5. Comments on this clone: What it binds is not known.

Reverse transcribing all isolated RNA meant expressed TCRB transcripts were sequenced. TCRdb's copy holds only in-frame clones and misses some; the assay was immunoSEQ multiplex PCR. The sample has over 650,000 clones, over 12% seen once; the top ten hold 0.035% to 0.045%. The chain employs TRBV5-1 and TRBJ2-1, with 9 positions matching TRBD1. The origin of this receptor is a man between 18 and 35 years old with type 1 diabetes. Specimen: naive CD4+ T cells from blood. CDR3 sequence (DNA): TGCGCCAGCAGCATGGGACAGGGATACTACAATGAGCAGTTCTTC. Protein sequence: CASSMGQGYYNEQFF.